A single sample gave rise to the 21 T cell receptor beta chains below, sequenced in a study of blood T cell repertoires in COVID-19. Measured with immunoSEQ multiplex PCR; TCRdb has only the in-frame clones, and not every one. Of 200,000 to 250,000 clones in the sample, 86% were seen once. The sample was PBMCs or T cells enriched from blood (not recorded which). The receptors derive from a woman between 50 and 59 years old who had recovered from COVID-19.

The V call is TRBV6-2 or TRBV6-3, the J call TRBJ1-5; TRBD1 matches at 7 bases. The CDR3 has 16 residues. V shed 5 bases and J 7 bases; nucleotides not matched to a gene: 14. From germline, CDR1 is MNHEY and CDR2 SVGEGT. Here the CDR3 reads CASSTPAGGPGQPQHF. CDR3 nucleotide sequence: TGTGCCAGCAGTACCCCTGCAGGGGGACCGGGGCAGCCCCAGCATTTT.

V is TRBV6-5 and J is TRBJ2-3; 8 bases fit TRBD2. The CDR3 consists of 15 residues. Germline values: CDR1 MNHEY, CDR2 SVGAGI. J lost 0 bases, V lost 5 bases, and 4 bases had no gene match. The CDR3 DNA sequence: TGTGCCAGCAGTAATCCGGGGGGGAGCACAGATACGCAGTATTTT. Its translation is CASSNPGGSTDTQYF.

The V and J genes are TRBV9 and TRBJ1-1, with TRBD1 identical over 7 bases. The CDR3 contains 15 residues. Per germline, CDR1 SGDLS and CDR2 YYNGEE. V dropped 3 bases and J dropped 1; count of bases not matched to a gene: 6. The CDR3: CASSATTGSNTEAFF. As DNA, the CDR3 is TGTGCCAGCAGCGCTACGACAGGGTCGAACACTGAAGCTTTCTTT.

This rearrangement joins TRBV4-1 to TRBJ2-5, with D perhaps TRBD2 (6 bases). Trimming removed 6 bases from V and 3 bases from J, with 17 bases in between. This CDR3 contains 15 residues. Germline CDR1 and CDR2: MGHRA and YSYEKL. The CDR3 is CASSQPTGRKETQYF. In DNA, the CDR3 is TGCGCCAGCAGTCAGCCGACGGGGAGGAAAGAGACCCAGTACTTC.

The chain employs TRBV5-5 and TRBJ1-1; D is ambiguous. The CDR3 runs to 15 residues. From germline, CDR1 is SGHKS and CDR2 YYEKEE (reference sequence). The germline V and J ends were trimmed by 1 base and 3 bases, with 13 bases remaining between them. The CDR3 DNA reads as TGTGCCAGCAGCTTGAGGTCCCAGGAGGACACTGAAGCTTTCTTT. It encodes CASSLRSQEDTEAFF.

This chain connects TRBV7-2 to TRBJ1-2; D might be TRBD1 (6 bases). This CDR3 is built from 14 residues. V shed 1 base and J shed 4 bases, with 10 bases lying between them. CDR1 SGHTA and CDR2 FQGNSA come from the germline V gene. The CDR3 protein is CASSLDRAGYGYTF. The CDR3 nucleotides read TGTGCCAGCAGCTTAGACAGGGCGGGCTATGGCTACACCTTC.

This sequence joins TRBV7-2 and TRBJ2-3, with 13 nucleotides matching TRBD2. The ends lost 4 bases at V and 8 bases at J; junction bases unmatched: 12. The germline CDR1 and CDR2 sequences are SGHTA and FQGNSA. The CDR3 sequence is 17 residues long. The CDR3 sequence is CASSYSLTSGGARTQYF. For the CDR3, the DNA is TGTGCCAGCAGCTATAGCTTAACTAGCGGGGGGGCGCGTACGCAGTATTTT.

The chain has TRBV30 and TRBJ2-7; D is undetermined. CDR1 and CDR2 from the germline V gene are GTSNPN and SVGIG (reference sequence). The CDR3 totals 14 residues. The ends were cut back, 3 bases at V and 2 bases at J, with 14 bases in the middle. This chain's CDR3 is CAWSPGPGPYEQYF. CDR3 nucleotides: TGTGCCTGGAGCCCCGGTCCCGGTCCCTACGAGCAGTACTTC.

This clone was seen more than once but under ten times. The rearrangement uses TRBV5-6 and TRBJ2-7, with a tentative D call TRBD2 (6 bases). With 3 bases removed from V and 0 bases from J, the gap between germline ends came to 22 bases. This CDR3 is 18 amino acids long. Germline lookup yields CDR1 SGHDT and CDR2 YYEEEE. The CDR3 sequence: CASSSYQALGGFSYEQYF. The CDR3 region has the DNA TGTGCCAGCAGCTCGTATCAAGCCCTGGGAGGTTTCTCCTACGAGCAGTACTTC.

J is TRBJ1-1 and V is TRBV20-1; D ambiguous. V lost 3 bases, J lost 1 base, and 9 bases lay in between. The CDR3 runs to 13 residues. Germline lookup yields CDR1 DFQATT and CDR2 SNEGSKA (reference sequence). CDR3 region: CSASVTPNTEAFF. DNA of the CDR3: TGCAGTGCTAGTGTCACTCCGAACACTGAAGCTTTCTTT.

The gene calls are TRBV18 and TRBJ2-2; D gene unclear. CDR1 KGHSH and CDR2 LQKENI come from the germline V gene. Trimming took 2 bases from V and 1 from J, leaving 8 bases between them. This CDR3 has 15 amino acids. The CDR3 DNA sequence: TGTGCCAGCTCACCAACTATCCAGAACACCGGGGAGCTGTTTTTT. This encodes CASSPTIQNTGELFF.

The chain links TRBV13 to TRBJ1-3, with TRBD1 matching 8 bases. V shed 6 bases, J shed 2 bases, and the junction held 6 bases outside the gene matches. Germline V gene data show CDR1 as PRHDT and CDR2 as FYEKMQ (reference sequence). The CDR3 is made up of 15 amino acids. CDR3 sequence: CASSFGTGAGNTIYF. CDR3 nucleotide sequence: TGTGCCAGCAGTTTTGGGACAGGCGCTGGAAACACCATATATTTT.

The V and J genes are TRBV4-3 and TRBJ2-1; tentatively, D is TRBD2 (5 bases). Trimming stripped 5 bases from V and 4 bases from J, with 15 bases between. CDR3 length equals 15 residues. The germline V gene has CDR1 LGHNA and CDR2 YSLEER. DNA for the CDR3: TGCGCCAGCAGCGTTGGTAGCGACCCATACAATGAGCAGTTCTTC. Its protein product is CASSVGSDPYNEQFF.

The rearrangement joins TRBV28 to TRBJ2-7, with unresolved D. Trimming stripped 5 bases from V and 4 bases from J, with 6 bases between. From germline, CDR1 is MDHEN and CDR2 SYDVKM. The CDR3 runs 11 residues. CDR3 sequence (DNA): TGTGCCAGCAGTAATCGGTACGAGCAGTACTTC. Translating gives CASSNRYEQYF.

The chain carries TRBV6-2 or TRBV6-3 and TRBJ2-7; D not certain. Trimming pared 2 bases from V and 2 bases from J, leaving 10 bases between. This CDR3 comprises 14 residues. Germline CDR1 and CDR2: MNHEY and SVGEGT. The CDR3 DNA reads TGTGCCAGCAGTTACGGCTTGTCCACCTACGAGCAGTACTTC. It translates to CASSYGLSTYEQYF.

This CDR3 reads CASSGRDRGIWGYTF. CDR3 in DNA: TGTGCCAGCAGCGGAAGGGACAGGGGAATATGGGGCTACACCTTC. The chain joins TRBV5-8 to TRBJ1-2; 10 nucleotides line up with TRBD1. Looked up from germline, CDR1 is SGHTS and CDR2 is YDEGEE. The CDR3 extends over 15 amino acids. The trim removed 4 bases at V and 8 bases at J, leaving 11 bases unmatched.

The CDR3 region is CASSLRGAGEAQYF. CDR3 nucleotides: TGTGCCAGCAGCTTAAGGGGAGCGGGGGAAGCGCAGTATTTT. The gene calls are TRBV11-1 and TRBJ2-3, with TRBD2 matching 8 bases. The CDR3 is made up of 14 amino acids. Unmatched junction bases numbered 8, after V lost 2 bases and J lost 10 bases. The germline gives CDR1 SGHAT, CDR2 FQDESV (reference sequence).

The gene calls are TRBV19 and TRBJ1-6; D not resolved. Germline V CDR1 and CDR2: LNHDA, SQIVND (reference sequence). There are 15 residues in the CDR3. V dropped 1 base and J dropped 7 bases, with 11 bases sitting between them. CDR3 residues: CASSIVEVWNSPLHF. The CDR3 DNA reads TGTGCCAGTAGTATAGTCGAGGTTTGGAATTCACCCCTCCACTTT. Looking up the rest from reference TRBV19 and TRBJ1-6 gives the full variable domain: DGGITQSPKYLFRKEGQNVTLSCEQNLNHDAMYWYRQDPGQGLRLIYYSQIVNDFQKGDIAEGYSVSREKKESFPLTVTSAQKNPTAFYLCASSIVEVWNSPLHFGNGTRLTVT.

CDR3 sequence: CASSLGSGLNTEAFF. The CDR3, as DNA: TGTGCCAGCAGCTTGGGATCAGGACTAAACACTGAAGCTTTCTTT. V is TRBV11-2 and J is TRBJ1-1; D gene unclear. This CDR3 is 15 amino acids long. With 3 bases removed from V and 2 bases from J, the gap between germline ends came to 13 bases. Germline CDR1 reads SGHAT; CDR2 reads FQNNGV.

In DNA, the CDR3 is TGTGCCAGCAGCGGGATCGGGGGGACCCAGTACTTC. This translates into CASSGIGGTQYF. The rearrangement joins TRBV6-2 or TRBV6-3 to TRBJ2-5; maybe TRBD2 (6 bases). This CDR3 spans 12 amino acids. The ends were cut back, 6 bases at V and 7 bases at J, with 12 bases in the middle. Per germline, CDR1 MNHEY and CDR2 SVGEGT.

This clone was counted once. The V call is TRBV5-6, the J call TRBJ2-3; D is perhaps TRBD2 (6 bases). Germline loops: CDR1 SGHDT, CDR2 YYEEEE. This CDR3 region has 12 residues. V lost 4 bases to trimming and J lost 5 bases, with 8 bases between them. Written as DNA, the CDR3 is TGTGCCAGCAGCCGACTAGTAGATACGCAGTATTTT. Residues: CASSRLVDTQYF.